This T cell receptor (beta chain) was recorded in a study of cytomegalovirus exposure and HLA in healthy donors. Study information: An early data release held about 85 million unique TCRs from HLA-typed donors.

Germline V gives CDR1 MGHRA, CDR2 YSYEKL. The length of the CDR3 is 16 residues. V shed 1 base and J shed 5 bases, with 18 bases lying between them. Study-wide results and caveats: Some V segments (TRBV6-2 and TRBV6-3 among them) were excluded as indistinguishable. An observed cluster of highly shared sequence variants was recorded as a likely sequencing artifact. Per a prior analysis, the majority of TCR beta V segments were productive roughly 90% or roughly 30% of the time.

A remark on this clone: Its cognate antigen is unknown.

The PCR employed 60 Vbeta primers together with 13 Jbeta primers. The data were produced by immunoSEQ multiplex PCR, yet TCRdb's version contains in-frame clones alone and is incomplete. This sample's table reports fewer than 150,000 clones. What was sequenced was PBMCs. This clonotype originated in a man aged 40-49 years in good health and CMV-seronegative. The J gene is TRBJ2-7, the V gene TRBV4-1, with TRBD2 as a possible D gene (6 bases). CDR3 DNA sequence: TGCGCCAGCAGCCAAGCGCAGGGAGGTGGGGGTAACGAGCAGTACTTC. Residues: CASSQAQGGGGNEQYF.